This T cell receptor beta chain was captured in a study of CD8 T cells in Susac syndrome. This clonotype was observed a single time. The CDR3 loop spans 16 amino acids. The germline CDR1 and CDR2 sequences are MNHEY and SVGAGI. With 1 base removed from V and 0 bases from J, the gap between germline ends came to 12 bases. After extraction with the RNeasy kit, 0.5 to 1 ug of the RNA was reverse transcribed using random hexamers. In TCRdb, the immunoSEQ multiplex PCR reads were re-called with MiXCR into one record per CDR3 protein. Of over 150,000 distinct CDR3 sequences listed, around 93% are singletons.

This chain uses TRBV6-5 with TRBJ1-1; D perhaps matches TRBD1 (6 bases). Sequenced: CD4+ T cells from PBMCs. The receptor comes from a human donor with multiple sclerosis. CDR3 region: CASSYLGGLMNTEAFF. The CDR3 nucleotides are TGTGCCAGCAGTTACTTGGGGGGCCTAATGAACACTGAAGCTTTCTTT.